Sequencing of this TCR beta chain was carried out in a study of T-cell memory formation after mild COVID-19. Across the study: The two donors had largely donor-specific TCR clusters.

TCRdb recomputed calls from the 5' RACE reads with MiXCR, one row per CDR3 protein. Found here are 350,000 to 450,000 distinct CDR3 sequences, approximately 14% of them singletons; the top ten hold 22%. The CDR3 contains 12 residues. The germline CDR1 and CDR2 sequences are SEHNR and FQNEAQ (reference sequence). V was cut by 3 bases and J by 11 bases, with 10 bases left in between. The TCR comes from a man younger than 30 who had mild COVID-19 (a few samples of this study predate the infection). Cell type and time point are not known. The sample was PBMCs or a T cell subset sorted from them (not recorded which). The gene calls are TRBV7-9 and TRBJ2-2; weak D call: TRBD2 (5 bases). DNA for the CDR3: TGTGCCAGCAGCTTCTTCGGGGATGAGCTGTTTTTT. Its translation: CASSFFGDELFF.